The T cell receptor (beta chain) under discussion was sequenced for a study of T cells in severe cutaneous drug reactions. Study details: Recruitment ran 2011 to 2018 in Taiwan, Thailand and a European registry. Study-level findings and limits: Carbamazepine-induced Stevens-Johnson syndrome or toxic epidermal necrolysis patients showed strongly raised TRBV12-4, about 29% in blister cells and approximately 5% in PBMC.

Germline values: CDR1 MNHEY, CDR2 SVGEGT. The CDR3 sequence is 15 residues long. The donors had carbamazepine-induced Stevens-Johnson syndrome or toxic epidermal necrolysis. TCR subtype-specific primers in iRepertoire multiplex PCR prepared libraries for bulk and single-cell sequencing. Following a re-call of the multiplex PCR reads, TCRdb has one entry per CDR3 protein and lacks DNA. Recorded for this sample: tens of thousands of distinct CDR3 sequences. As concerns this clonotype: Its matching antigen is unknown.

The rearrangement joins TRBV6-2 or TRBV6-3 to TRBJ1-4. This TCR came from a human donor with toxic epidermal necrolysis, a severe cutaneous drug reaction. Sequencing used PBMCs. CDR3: CASSYSGVEGEKLFF.